This T cell receptor (beta chain) was obtained from a study of CD8 T cells in ankylosing spondylitis. The CDR3 runs 18 residues. Germline V gives CDR1 MGHRA, CDR2 YSYEKL. V lost 0 bases to trimming and J lost 4 bases; unmatched junction nucleotides: 14. Each CDR3 protein is one row after TCRdb ran MiXCR on the 5' RACE reads. The sample consists of some 250,000 distinct CDR3 sequences, over 8.5% of them appearing once. This clonotype was counted ten times or more. The chain carries TRBV4-1 and TRBJ1-1; TRBD1 matches 7 bases. The sequence was collected from a male donor with ankylosing spondylitis or in good health (not recorded which). Sequencing was carried out using blood, either unsorted or a sorted T cell fraction (not recorded which). The CDR3 sequence is CASSQERRNPGGTTEAFF. The CDR3 DNA reads as TGCGCCAGCAGCCAAGAAAGGAGGAACCCAGGGGGGACCACTGAAGCTTTCTTT.